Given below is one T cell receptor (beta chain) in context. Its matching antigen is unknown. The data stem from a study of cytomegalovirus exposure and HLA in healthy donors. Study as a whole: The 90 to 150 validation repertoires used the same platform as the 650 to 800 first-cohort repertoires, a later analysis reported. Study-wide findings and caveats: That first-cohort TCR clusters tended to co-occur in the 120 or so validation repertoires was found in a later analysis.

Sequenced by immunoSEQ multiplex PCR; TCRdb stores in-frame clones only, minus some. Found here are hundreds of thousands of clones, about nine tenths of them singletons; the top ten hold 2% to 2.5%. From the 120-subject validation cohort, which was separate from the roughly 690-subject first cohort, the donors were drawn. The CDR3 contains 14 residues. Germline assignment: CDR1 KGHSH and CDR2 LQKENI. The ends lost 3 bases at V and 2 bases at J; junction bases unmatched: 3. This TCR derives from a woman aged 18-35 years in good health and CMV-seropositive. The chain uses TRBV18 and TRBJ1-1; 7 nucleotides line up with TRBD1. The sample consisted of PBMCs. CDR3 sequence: CASSPQGGNTEAFF. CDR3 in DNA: TGTGCCAGCTCACCTCAGGGGGGTAACACTGAAGCTTTCTTT.